These 31 T cell receptor beta chains were sequenced from one sample in a study of blood T cell repertoires in COVID-19 (TCRdb year 2020). The method was the immunoSEQ multiplex PCR assay. The source is immuneACCESS, and TCRdb retained only in-frame sequences with V and J called. Part of the clones is not carried over; for the studies checked, unresolved V genes explain less than half of this, and the remainder is unexplained. This sample has about 80,000 clones in its table, and 80% of those were observed once. The top ten clonotypes cover just under 6% of the sample. Input material: peripheral blood. These receptors all stem from a man in his fifties or sixties with active or convalescent COVID-19.

DNA of the CDR3: TGTGCCAGCAGTTACTCGGGGGCCCCGAGGACGCAGTATTTT. Its protein is CASSYSGAPRTQYF. This chain joins TRBV6-2 or TRBV6-3 and TRBJ2-3, with a weak D call TRBD1 (6 bases). Germline V gene sequence: CDR1 MNHEY, CDR2 SVGEGT. The V end was cut by 0 bases, the J end by 9 bases, with 13 bases between. The CDR3 runs 14 residues.

V usage is TRBV19 and J usage is TRBJ2-1, with 8 bases identical to TRBD1. Germline V CDR1 and CDR2: LNHDA, SQIVND (reference sequence). The CDR3 sequence is 15 residues long. Losses at the gene ends were 6 bases for V and 2 bases for J; bases not matched to a gene: 6. The CDR3 DNA is TGTGCCAGTAGCTCCGGGACAGGAGCCTACAATGAGCAGTTCTTC. Amino acids: CASSSGTGAYNEQFF.

The chain has TRBV9 and TRBJ1-1, with a weak D call TRBD1 (5 bases). The V end was cut by 2 bases, the J end by 1 base, with 12 bases between. This CDR3 has 15 residues. Germline V gives CDR1 SGDLS, CDR2 YYNGEE. This chain's CDR3 is CASSVVPGPNTEAFF. In DNA, the CDR3 is TGTGCCAGCAGCGTTGTTCCAGGGCCGAACACTGAAGCTTTCTTT. Filled out from reference TRBV9 and TRBJ1-1, the complete variable domain reads DSGVTQTPKHLITATGQRVTLRCSPRSGDLSVYWYQQSLDQGLQFLIQYYNGEERAKGNILERFSAQQFPDLHSELNLSSLELGDSALYFCASSVVPGPNTEAFFGQGTRLTVV.

CDR3 loop: CASSSYGLDGDTQYF. The CDR3 DNA reads TGTGCCAGCAGCTCGTATGGACTAGATGGAGATACGCAGTATTTT. The chain is built from TRBV13 and TRBJ2-3; 7 positions match TRBD2. The germline V gene encodes CDR1 PRHDT and CDR2 FYEKMQ (reference sequence). Unmatched junction bases numbered 9, after V lost 4 bases and J lost 5 bases. This CDR3 has 15 amino acids.

This clone came up a few times. This sequence joins TRBV19 and TRBJ1-5; D is ambiguous. The CDR3 covers 15 residues. With 4 bases removed from V and 3 bases from J, the gap between germline ends came to 13 bases. Germline CDR1 reads LNHDA; CDR2 reads SQIVND (reference sequence). The DNA for the CDR3 is TGTGCCAGTAGTAAGTTGGAGGGTTACAATCAGCCCCAGCATTTT. Translated, it gives CASSKLEGYNQPQHF.

J is TRBJ2-5 and V is TRBV27; 10 bases are a match to TRBD1. J gave up 5 bases and V 5 bases, and 8 bases lay outside the gene matches. Germline assignment: CDR1 MNHEY and CDR2 SMNVEV (reference sequence). This CDR3 is built from 15 residues. The CDR3 DNA reads TGTGCCAGCAGTCTGGGACAGGGGCGGGGGGAGACCCAGTACTTC. It encodes CASSLGQGRGETQYF.

The chain has TRBV4-2 and TRBJ2-3; D may be TRBD2 (7 bases). Germline V gene lookup returns CDR1 LGHNA and CDR2 YNFKEQ. CDR3 length equals 16 residues. V gave up 1 base and J gave up 2 bases, with 13 bases separating them. The CDR3 DNA follows: TGTGCCAGCAGCCAAGGAAGGGGGGGGACCACAGATACGCAGTATTTT. Translation: CASSQGRGGTTDTQYF.

This chain connects TRBV27 to TRBJ1-6; 7 bases line up with TRBD1. With 8 bases clipped from V and 4 bases from J, the junction kept 5 bases outside the gene matches. The CDR3 length is 14 residues. CDR1 and CDR2 (germline): MNHEY, SMNVEV (reference sequence). The CDR3 bases are TGTGCCAGCTCCGTGGGACAGTATAATTCACCCCTCCACTTT. It codes for CASSVGQYNSPLHF.

The chain joins TRBV18 to TRBJ2-3, with 9 positions matching TRBD2. J lost 4 bases, V lost 0 bases, and 5 bases had no gene match. The germline V gene has CDR1 KGHSH and CDR2 LQKENI. This CDR3 has 16 amino acids. CDR3 sequence: CASSPPGGGAPDTQYF. In nucleotides, the CDR3 is TGTGCCAGCTCACCACCGGGCGGGGGGGCTCCAGATACGCAGTATTTT. Full variable domain (remainder filled in from reference TRBV18 and TRBJ2-3): NAGVMQNPRHLVRRRGQEARLRCSPMKGHSHVYWYRQLPEEGLKFMVYLQKENIIDESGMPKERFSAEFPKEGPSILRIQQVVRGDSAAYFCASSPPGGGAPDTQYFGPGTRLTVL.

Written as DNA, the CDR3 is TGTGCCAGCAGTTATACTAGCGGGGGGGCCCCGACCCAGTACTTC. Residues: CASSYTSGGAPTQYF. The chain employs TRBV6-5 and TRBJ2-5; TRBD2 matches 13 bases. The CDR3 runs to 15 residues. Germline trimming cut 3 bases from V and 7 bases from J; bases unmatched to any gene: 5. From germline, CDR1 is MNHEY and CDR2 SVGAGI.

The chain couples TRBV19 to TRBJ2-7; the match to TRBD1 covers 10 bases. Germline CDR1 is LNHDA and CDR2 is SQIVND (reference sequence). This CDR3 is built from 16 residues. V was clipped by 4 bases and J by 7 bases; unmatched bases: 13. The CDR3 spells CASSSPGQGLAREQYF. The CDR3 bases are TGTGCCAGTAGTAGTCCGGGACAGGGGTTGGCTCGTGAGCAGTACTTC. Variable domain in full (rest from reference TRBV19 and TRBJ2-7): DGGITQSPKYLFRKEGQNVTLSCEQNLNHDAMYWYRQDPGQGLRLIYYSQIVNDFQKGDIAEGYSVSREKKESFPLTVTSAQKNPTAFYLCASSSPGQGLAREQYFGPGTRLTVT.

This clone was counted between two and nine times. The chain carries TRBV6-6 and TRBJ2-1; the D gene is possibly TRBD2 (7 bases). Trimming removed 7 bases at V and 5 bases at J, with 18 bases between. CDR1 is MNHNY, CDR2 SVGAGI, per germline (reference sequence). CDR3 size: 15 residues. The CDR3 nucleotides read TGTGCCAGCATCTCAAGCGGGCGGGGGCACAATGAGCAGTTCTTC. Translated: CASISSGRGHNEQFF.

CDR3 loop: CASSLARTATSYNSPLHF. The CDR3, as DNA: TGTGCCAGCAGCTTAGCGCGTACAGCTACCTCCTATAATTCACCCCTCCACTTT. The J gene is TRBJ1-6, the V gene TRBV7-2, with no clear D. The CDR3 contains 18 residues. Germline CDR1 reads SGHTA; CDR2 reads FQGNSA. V was pared by 0 bases and J by 0 bases, with 12 bases between.

The rearrangement links TRBV19 to TRBJ2-7, with D unresolved. The CDR3 is 13 amino acids. From germline, CDR1 is LNHDA and CDR2 SQIVND (reference sequence). V was trimmed by 1 base and J by 7 bases, leaving 11 bases between them. The CDR3 nucleotides read TGTGCCAGTAGTATAGGGCTCCTCGGGGAGCAGTACTTC. It codes for CASSIGLLGEQYF.

The rearrangement uses TRBV3-1 (or the pseudogene TRBV3-2) and TRBJ2-5; a possible D gene is TRBD2 (6 bases). Germline CDR1 is LGHDT and CDR2 is YNNKEL (reference sequence). This CDR3 is built from 14 residues. V lost 4 bases and J lost 5, with 14 bases in between. CDR3 nucleotide sequence: TGTGCCAGCAGCCCGGGACTCTTGAGGGAGACCCAGTACTTC. Translating it yields CASSPGLLRETQYF.

This chain connects TRBV9 to TRBJ1-2; TRBD1 matches at 9 bases. There are 16 residues in the CDR3. Losses at the gene ends were 3 bases for V and 8 bases for J; bases not matched to a gene: 14. Germline V gene data show CDR1 as SGDLS and CDR2 as YYNGEE. CDR3 coding DNA: TGTGCCAGCAGCGGACCTCCGGGACAGGGTGTAGTAGGCTACACCTTC. This gives the protein CASSGPPGQGVVGYTF.

The V and J genes are TRBV19 and TRBJ1-2, with 8 bases that match TRBD1. This CDR3 has 16 amino acids. J was trimmed by 7 bases and V by 5 bases; bases with no gene match: 15. Germline lookup yields CDR1 LNHDA and CDR2 SQIVND (reference sequence). CDR3 sequence reads: CASSPSPGQGLFGYTF. CDR3 DNA sequence: TGTGCCAGTAGTCCGTCTCCCGGACAGGGTCTATTTGGCTACACCTTC.

In its sample, this clone was seen a few times. The CDR3 sequence is CASSPVQGGLDTQYF. The DNA for the CDR3 is TGTGCCAGCAGCCCGGTGCAGGGGGGCCTAGATACGCAGTATTTT. The V call is TRBV7-2, the J call TRBJ2-3; tentative D call: TRBD1 (7 bases). Trimming removed 5 bases at V and 5 bases at J, with 17 bases between. This CDR3 is built from 15 residues. The germline V gene has CDR1 SGHTA and CDR2 FQGNSA. Full variable domain (outside the CDR3, taken from reference TRBV7-2 and TRBJ2-3): GAGVSQSPSNKVTEKGKDVELRCDPISGHTALYWYRQSLGQGLEFLIYFQGNSAPDKSGLPSDRFSAERTGGSVSTLTIQRTQQEDSAVYLCASSPVQGGLDTQYFGPGTRLTVL.

The DNA for the CDR3 is TGCGCCAGCAGCATCGGGACAGGGGGCGCGCATTCGGGGGAGACCCAGTACTTC. Residues: CASSIGTGGAHSGETQYF. This rearrangement joins TRBV5-1 to TRBJ2-5; 12 positions match TRBD1. The V gene end was trimmed by 4 bases and the J gene end by 5 bases; junction bases not matched to a gene: 15. Germline V gives CDR1 SGHRS, CDR2 YFSETQ. The CDR3 is 18 amino acids.

The V call is TRBV6-6, the J call TRBJ1-1; 9 nucleotides line up with TRBD1. The V segment lost 5 bases and the J segment 2 bases; nucleotides outside the gene matches: 6. This CDR3 spans 15 amino acids. In germline, CDR1 is MNHNY, CDR2 SVGAGI (reference sequence). The chain's CDR3 is CASSGRTGDNTEAFF. Here the CDR3 DNA reads TGTGCCAGCAGTGGGAGGACAGGGGATAACACTGAAGCTTTCTTT.

The chain combines TRBV19 with TRBJ1-2, with D possibly TRBD1 on 5 matching bases. Trimming took 2 bases from V and 0 from J, leaving 10 bases between them. Germline V lookup: CDR1 LNHDA, CDR2 SQIVND (reference sequence). The CDR3 runs 15 residues. In nucleotides, the CDR3 is TGTGCCAGTAGTATACAGGGATCGGCTAACTATGGCTACACCTTC. Its translation: CASSIQGSANYGYTF.

This chain joins TRBV14 and TRBJ1-2; TRBD1 matches 7 bases. CDR1 and CDR2 (germline): SGHDN, FVKESK. V trimming: 4 bases; J trimming: 0 bases; junction bases outside the gene matches: 8. The CDR3 loop spans 16 amino acids. The CDR3 region is CASSPISTGTNYGYTF. For the CDR3, the DNA is TGTGCCAGCAGCCCAATTTCGACAGGGACTAACTATGGCTACACCTTC.

V gene TRBV13 combines with J gene TRBJ2-7; 9 nucleotides match TRBD1. The trim removed 4 bases at V and 4 bases at J, leaving 8 bases unmatched. Germline CDR1 reads PRHDT; CDR2 reads FYEKMQ (reference sequence). The CDR3 length is 15 residues. CDR3 sequence (DNA): TGTGCCAGCAGCTCTTACCGGGACAGGGAATACGAGCAGTACTTC. It specifies CASSSYRDREYEQYF.

The genes are TRBV18 and TRBJ2-7; D remains ambiguous. Trimming cost V 2 bases and J 2 bases, with 7 bases left between them. CDR1 is KGHSH, CDR2 LQKENI, per germline. CDR3 length: 13 amino acids. CDR3 region: CASSPVETYEQYF. The DNA of the CDR3 is TGTGCCAGCTCACCAGTCGAGACCTACGAGCAGTACTTC.

This clone was observed a few times. The chain joins TRBV9 to TRBJ2-5; a possible D gene is TRBD1 (6 bases). The germline CDR1 and CDR2 sequences are SGDLS and YYNGEE. The CDR3 loop spans 15 amino acids. The ends were cut back, 0 bases at V and 6 bases at J, with 15 bases in the middle. The CDR3 spells CASSVDPQGWKTQYF. In nucleotides, the CDR3 is TGTGCCAGCAGCGTAGACCCACAGGGTTGGAAGACCCAGTACTTC.

J is TRBJ1-2 and V is TRBV19; TRBD1 aligns across 7 bases. The V gene's germline CDR1 is LNHDA and CDR2 SQIVND (reference sequence). The CDR3 spans 13 residues. With 10 bases clipped from V and 4 bases from J, the junction kept 9 bases outside the gene matches. CDR3 sequence reads: CATSPPGGYGYTF. The DNA of the CDR3 is TGTGCCACCTCCCCCCCAGGGGGCTATGGCTACACCTTC.

CDR3 residues: CSVQRQVGAPDTQYF. CDR3 DNA: TGCAGCGTTCAAAGACAGGTTGGGGCCCCAGATACGCAGTATTTT. The V call is TRBV29-1, the J call TRBJ2-3; D may be TRBD1 (6 bases). Germline CDR1 is SQVTM and CDR2 is ANQGSEA. V lost 5 bases and J lost 4, with 19 bases in between. The CDR3 spans 15 residues.

The chain couples TRBV6-5 to TRBJ2-2; D remains unclear. Trimming shortened V by 2 bases and J by 4 bases, and 14 bases separated the two germline ends. This CDR3 comprises 16 residues. The germline gives CDR1 MNHEY, CDR2 SVGAGI. CDR3 in amino acids: CASSYESGEVTGELFF. The CDR3 DNA reads TGTGCCAGCAGTTACGAGTCAGGTGAAGTCACCGGGGAGCTGTTTTTT.

This rearrangement joins TRBV18 to TRBJ1-5; 7 nucleotides line up with TRBD1. Germline V gene lookup returns CDR1 KGHSH and CDR2 LQKENI. This CDR3 region has 14 residues. The junction had 0 bases not matched to a gene; V was cut back by 3 bases and J by 1 base. The CDR3, as DNA: TGTGCCAGCTCACCGGGACAGAGCAATCAGCCCCAGCATTTT. Amino acids: CASSPGQSNQPQHF.

The chain is built from TRBV29-1 and TRBJ1-2; D may be TRBD1 (5 bases). V was cut by 6 bases and J by 6 bases, with 14 bases left in between. Germline lookup yields CDR1 SQVTM and CDR2 ANQGSEA. The CDR3 length is 12 residues. CDR3: CSVDPRQNGYTF. Written as DNA, the CDR3 is TGCAGCGTCGACCCTAGACAGAATGGCTACACCTTC.

In DNA, the CDR3 is TGTGCCAGCAGTTTAAGCCCAGGGCCCCACACCTTC. This sequence encodes CASSLSPGPHTF. This sequence joins TRBV12-3 or TRBV12-4 and TRBJ1-2; maybe TRBD1 (5 bases). Trimming stripped 2 bases from V and 12 bases from J, with 13 bases between. The CDR3 covers 12 residues.